The rows below give T cell receptor beta chains drawn from one sample of a study of blood T cells in healthy people across ages. TCRdb re-called the 5' RACE reads through MiXCR, storing one row per CDR3 protein. The sample yields around 1,600,000 distinct CDR3 sequences, approximately 43% seen once. The sequencing input was blood. The receptors were sampled from a woman under 30 in good health. The CDR3 runs from the conserved cysteine through the conserved F or W. Fields, in order: D gene, clone size, J gene, V gene, CDR3 DNA, CDR3 protein. The D gene is left open where the match is weak. Expanded clones get a size class; other rows say once, few or many, or leave the size out.

D gene: NA; clone size: few; J gene: TRBJ2-5; V gene: TRBV6-5; CDR3 DNA: TGTGCCAGCAGTCGAACAGGGAACCAAGAGACCCAGTACTTC; CDR3 protein: CASSRTGNQETQYF
D gene: NA; clone size: NA; J gene: TRBJ2-7; V gene: TRBV4-1; CDR3 DNA: TGCGCCAGCAGCCAAGAGACAGGTTTTCTAACGAGCTCCTACGAGCAGTACTTC; CDR3 protein: CASSQETGFLTSSYEQYF
D gene: NA; clone size: NA; J gene: TRBJ1-5; V gene: TRBV2; CDR3 DNA: TGTGCCAGCAGTGAAGAGGAATTGGGCAATCAGCCCCAGCATTTT; CDR3 protein: CASSEEELGNQPQHF
D gene: TRBD2; clone size: NA; J gene: TRBJ2-5; V gene: TRBV4-3; CDR3 DNA: TGCGCCAGCAGCCCGAGTACGATACTAGCGGACCAAGAGACCCAGTACTTC; CDR3 protein: CASSPSTILADQETQYF
D gene: TRBD2; clone size: few; J gene: TRBJ2-5; V gene: TRBV28; CDR3 DNA: TGTGCCAGCAGTTTTCACGGACTAGCTGTTGAGACCCAGTACTTC; CDR3 protein: CASSFHGLAVETQYF
D gene: TRBD2; clone size: many; J gene: TRBJ2-1; V gene: TRBV20-1; CDR3 DNA: TGCAGTGGTATAGACTGGGGGACTAGCGAGGACAATGAGCAGTTCTTC; CDR3 protein: CSGIDWGTSEDNEQFF
D gene: TRBD2; clone size: once; J gene: TRBJ2-1; V gene: TRBV9; CDR3 DNA: TGTGCCAGCAGCGTAGAAACTAGCGGGGGGGCCGTTGAGCAGTTCTTC; CDR3 protein: CASSVETSGGAVEQFF
D gene: NA; clone size: NA; J gene: TRBJ2-1; V gene: TRBV21-1; CDR3 DNA: TGTGCCAGCAGCAAAAGGGGACTAGCGGGCAATGAGCAGTTCTTC; CDR3 protein: CASSKRGLAGNEQFF
D gene: TRBD1; clone size: few; J gene: TRBJ2-1; V gene: TRBV9; CDR3 DNA: TGTGCCAGCAGCGGAACAGGGGGCGCTTCCAATGAGCAGTTCTTC; CDR3 protein: CASSGTGGASNEQFF
D gene: TRBD2; clone size: NA; J gene: TRBJ2-7; V gene: TRBV4-2; CDR3 DNA: TGTGCCAGCAGCCAATTGGAGGGAGGGAGCTCCTACAATGAGCAGTACTTC; CDR3 protein: CASSQLEGGSSYNEQYF
D gene: NA; clone size: few; J gene: TRBJ2-4; V gene: TRBV6-2/TRBV6-3; CDR3 DNA: TGTGCCAGCAGCCACAGAAACATTCAGTACTTC; CDR3 protein: CASSHRNIQYF
D gene: NA; clone size: few; J gene: TRBJ2-7; V gene: TRBV20-1; CDR3 DNA: TGCAGTGCTAGAGGGGGGTTCCCTTACTACGAGCAGTACTTC; CDR3 protein: CSARGGFPYYEQYF
D gene: TRBD1; clone size: NA; J gene: TRBJ2-7; V gene: TRBV24-1; CDR3 DNA: TGTGCCACCAGTGAGACAGGGCTTGACAATGAGCAGTACTTC; CDR3 protein: CATSETGLDNEQYF
D gene: TRBD1; clone size: NA; J gene: TRBJ2-7; V gene: TRBV7-2; CDR3 DNA: TGTGCCAGCAGCTTATACGACAGGGGTGACTACGAGCAGTACTTC; CDR3 protein: CASSLYDRGDYEQYF
D gene: NA; clone size: NA; J gene: TRBJ2-1; V gene: TRBV12-3/TRBV12-4; CDR3 DNA: TGTGCCAGCCGAACAACGGGGGCTAGCGGATACAATGAGCAGTTCTTC; CDR3 protein: CASRTTGASGYNEQFF
D gene: TRBD2; clone size: NA; J gene: TRBJ2-7; V gene: TRBV19; CDR3 DNA: TGTGCCAGTAGTCCTAGTGGGACTACCTACGAGCAGTACTTC; CDR3 protein: CASSPSGTTYEQYF
D gene: TRBD1; clone size: few; J gene: TRBJ1-2; V gene: TRBV6-5; CDR3 DNA: TGTGCCAGCCGGGGACAGGGGCCGGCTGGCTACACCTTC; CDR3 protein: CASRGQGPAGYTF
D gene: NA; clone size: many; J gene: TRBJ1-5; V gene: TRBV4-1; CDR3 DNA: TGCGCCAGCAGCCCTGGACGTAGCAATCAGCCCCAGCATTTT; CDR3 protein: CASSPGRSNQPQHF
D gene: NA; clone size: NA; J gene: TRBJ1-5; V gene: TRBV6-1; CDR3 DNA: TGTGCCAGCAGAGCTGCCCTTTGGCGCAATCAGCCCCAGCATTTT; CDR3 protein: CASRAALWRNQPQHF
D gene: TRBD1; clone size: NA; J gene: TRBJ1-2; V gene: TRBV29-1; CDR3 DNA: TGCAGCGCTGGGACAGCAGATGGCTACACCTTC; CDR3 protein: CSAGTADGYTF
D gene: NA; clone size: NA; J gene: TRBJ2-1; V gene: TRBV18; CDR3 DNA: TGTGCCAGCTCACCGCTGGGCAACGACAATGAGCAGTTCTTC; CDR3 protein: CASSPLGNDNEQFF
D gene: NA; clone size: few; J gene: TRBJ2-1; V gene: TRBV6-1; CDR3 DNA: TGTGCCAGCAGTGATTGGGGTCCCTCCTACAATGAGCAGTTCTTC; CDR3 protein: CASSDWGPSYNEQFF
D gene: NA; clone size: NA; J gene: TRBJ1-1; V gene: TRBV27; CDR3 DNA: TGTGCCAGCGCCTGGGGGGGAAGTAGCACTGAAGCTTTCTTT; CDR3 protein: CASAWGGSSTEAFF
D gene: NA; clone size: few; J gene: TRBJ1-2; V gene: TRBV6-2/TRBV6-3; CDR3 DNA: TGTGCCAGCAGTTCACTAACAGACCTACTTGGCTACACCTTC; CDR3 protein: CASSSLTDLLGYTF
D gene: TRBD2; clone size: NA; J gene: TRBJ2-1; V gene: TRBV4-2; CDR3 DNA: TGTGCCAGCAGCCAGCCCAAGGCGGGACTAGCGGGGTATGAGCAGTTCTTC; CDR3 protein: CASSQPKAGLAGYEQFF
D gene: NA; clone size: NA; J gene: TRBJ2-1; V gene: TRBV10-3; CDR3 DNA: TGTGCCATCAGTGAGTCGGAAAAGAAAGAGACCCAGTTCTTC; CDR3 protein: CAISESEKKETQFF
D gene: NA; clone size: NA; J gene: TRBJ1-1; V gene: TRBV6-2/TRBV6-3; CDR3 DNA: TGTGCCAGCAGTGATACAGGGTTGCGGGCTGAAGCTTTCTTT; CDR3 protein: CASSDTGLRAEAFF
D gene: NA; clone size: NA; J gene: TRBJ2-1; V gene: TRBV7-9; CDR3 DNA: TGTGCCAGCAGTCGATACAATGTGCAGTTCTTC; CDR3 protein: CASSRYNVQFF